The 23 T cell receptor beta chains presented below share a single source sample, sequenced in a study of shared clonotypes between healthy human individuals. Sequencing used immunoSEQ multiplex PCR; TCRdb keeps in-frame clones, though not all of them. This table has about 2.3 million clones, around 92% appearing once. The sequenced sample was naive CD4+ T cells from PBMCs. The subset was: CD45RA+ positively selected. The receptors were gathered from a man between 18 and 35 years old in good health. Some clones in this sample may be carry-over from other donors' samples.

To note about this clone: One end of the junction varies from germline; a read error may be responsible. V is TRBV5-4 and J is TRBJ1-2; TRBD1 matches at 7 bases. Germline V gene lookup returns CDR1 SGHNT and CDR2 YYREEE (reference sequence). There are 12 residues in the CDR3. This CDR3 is CACRGKGAKDTF. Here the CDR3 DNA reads TGTGCCTGCAGGGGGAAAGGGGCTAAAGACACCTTC.

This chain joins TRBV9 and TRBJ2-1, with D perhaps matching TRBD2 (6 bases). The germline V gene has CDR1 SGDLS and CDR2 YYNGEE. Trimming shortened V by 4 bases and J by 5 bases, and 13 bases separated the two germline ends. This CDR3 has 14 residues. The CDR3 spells CASSPLASNNEQFF. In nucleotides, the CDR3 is TGTGCCAGCAGCCCCCTAGCGAGCAACAATGAGCAGTTCTTC.

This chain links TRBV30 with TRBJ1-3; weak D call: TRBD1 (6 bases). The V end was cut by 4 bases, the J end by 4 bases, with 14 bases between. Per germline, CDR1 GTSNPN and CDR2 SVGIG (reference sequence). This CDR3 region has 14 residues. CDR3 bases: TGTGCCTGGACCCTCCGGGGGCTAGGAAACACCATATATTTT. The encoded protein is CAWTLRGLGNTIYF. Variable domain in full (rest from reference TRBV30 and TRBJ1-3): SQTIHQWPATLVQPVGSPLSLECTVEGTSNPNLYWYRQAAGRGLQLLFYSVGIGQISSEVPQNLSASRPQDRQFILSSKKLLLSDSGFYLCAWTLRGLGNTIYFGEGSWLTVV.

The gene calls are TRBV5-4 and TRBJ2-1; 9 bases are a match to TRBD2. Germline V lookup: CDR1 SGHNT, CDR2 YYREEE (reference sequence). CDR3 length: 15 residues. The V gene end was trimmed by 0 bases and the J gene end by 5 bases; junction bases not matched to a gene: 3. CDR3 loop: CASSLEGLADNEQFF. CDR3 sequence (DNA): TGTGCCAGCAGCTTGGAGGGACTAGCTGACAATGAGCAGTTCTTC.

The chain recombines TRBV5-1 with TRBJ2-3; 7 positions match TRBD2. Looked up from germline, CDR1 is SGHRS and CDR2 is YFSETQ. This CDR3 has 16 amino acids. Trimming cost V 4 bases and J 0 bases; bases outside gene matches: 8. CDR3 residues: CASSALGSGSTDTQYF. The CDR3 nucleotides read TGCGCCAGCAGCGCACTGGGTAGCGGGAGCACAGATACGCAGTATTTT.

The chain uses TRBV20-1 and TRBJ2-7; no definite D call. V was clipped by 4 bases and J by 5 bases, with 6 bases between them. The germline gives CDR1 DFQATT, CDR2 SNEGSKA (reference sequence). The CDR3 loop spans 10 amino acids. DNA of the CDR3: TGCAGTGCTATCCGGAACGAGCAGTACTTC. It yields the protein CSAIRNEQYF.

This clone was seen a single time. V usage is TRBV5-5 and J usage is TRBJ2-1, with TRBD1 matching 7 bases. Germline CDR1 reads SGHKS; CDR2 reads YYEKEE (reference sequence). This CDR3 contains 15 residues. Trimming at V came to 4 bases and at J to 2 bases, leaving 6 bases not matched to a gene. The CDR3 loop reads CASSRTDRPYNEQFF. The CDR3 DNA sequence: TGTGCCAGCAGCAGAACGGACAGGCCCTACAATGAGCAGTTCTTC.

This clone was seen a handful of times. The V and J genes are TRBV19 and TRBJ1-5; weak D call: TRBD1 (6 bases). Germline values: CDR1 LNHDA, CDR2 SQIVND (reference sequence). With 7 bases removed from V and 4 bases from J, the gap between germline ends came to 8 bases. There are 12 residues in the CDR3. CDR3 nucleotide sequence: TGTGCCAGTAAACAGGGTAATCAGCCCCAGCATTTT. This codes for CASKQGNQPQHF.

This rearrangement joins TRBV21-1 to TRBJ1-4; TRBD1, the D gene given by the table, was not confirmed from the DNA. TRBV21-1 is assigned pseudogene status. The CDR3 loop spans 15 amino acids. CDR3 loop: CASSMTGQGNEKLFF. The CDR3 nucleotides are TGTGCCAGCAGCATGACGGGACAGGGAAATGAAAAACTGTTTTTT.

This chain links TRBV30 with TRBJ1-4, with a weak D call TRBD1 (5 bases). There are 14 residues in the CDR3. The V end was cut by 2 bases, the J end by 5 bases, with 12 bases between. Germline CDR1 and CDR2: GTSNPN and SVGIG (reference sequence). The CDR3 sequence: CAWSYGGLNEKLFF. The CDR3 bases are TGTGCCTGGAGTTATGGGGGTCTGAATGAAAAACTGTTTTTT.

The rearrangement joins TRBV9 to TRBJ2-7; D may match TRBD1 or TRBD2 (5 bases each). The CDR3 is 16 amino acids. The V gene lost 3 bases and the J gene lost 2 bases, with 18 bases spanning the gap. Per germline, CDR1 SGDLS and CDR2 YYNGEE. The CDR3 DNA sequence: TGTGCCAGCAGCGCTCACCCGGGGCAGGGCCCCTACGAGCAGTACTTC. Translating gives CASSAHPGQGPYEQYF.

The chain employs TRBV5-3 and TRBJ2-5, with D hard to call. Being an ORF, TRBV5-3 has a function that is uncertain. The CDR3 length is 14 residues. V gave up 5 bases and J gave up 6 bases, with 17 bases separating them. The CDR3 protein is CARSLPCNFKTQYF. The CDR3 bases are TGTGCCAGAAGTCTCCCTTGTAACTTCAAGACCCAGTACTTC.

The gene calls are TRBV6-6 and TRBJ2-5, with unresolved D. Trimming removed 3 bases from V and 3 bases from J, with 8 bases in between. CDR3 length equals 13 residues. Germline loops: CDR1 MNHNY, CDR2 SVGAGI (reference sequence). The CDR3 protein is CASSYPAEETQYF. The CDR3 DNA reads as TGTGCCAGCAGTTATCCCGCGGAAGAGACCCAGTACTTC.

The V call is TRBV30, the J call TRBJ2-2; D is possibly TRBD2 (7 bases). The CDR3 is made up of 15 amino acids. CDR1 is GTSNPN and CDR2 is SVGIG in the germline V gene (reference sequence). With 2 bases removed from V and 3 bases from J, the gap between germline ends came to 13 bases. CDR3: CAWSRGGGDTGELFF. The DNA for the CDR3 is TGTGCCTGGAGTCGTGGAGGGGGGGACACCGGGGAGCTGTTTTTT.

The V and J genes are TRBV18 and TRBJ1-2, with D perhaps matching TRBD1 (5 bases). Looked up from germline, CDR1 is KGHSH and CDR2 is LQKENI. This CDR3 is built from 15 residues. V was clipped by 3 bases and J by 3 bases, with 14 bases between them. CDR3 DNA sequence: TGTGCCAGCTCACCTTTGACAGCCTCGGACTATGGCTACACCTTC. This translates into CASSPLTASDYGYTF.

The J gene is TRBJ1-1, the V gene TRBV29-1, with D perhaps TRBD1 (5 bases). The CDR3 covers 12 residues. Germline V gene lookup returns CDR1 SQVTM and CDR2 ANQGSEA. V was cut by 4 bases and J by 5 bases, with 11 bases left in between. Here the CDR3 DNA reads TGCAGCGTTGGCAGGGTGGGTACTGAAGCTTTCTTT. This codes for CSVGRVGTEAFF.

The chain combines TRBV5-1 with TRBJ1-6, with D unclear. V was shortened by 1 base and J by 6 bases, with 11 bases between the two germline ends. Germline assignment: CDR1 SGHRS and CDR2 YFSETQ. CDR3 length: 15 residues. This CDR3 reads CASSLTSPVNSPLHF. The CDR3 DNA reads TGCGCCAGCAGCTTGACTTCCCCGGTTAATTCACCCCTCCACTTT.

Written as DNA, the CDR3 is TGTGCCAGCAGCTTATCCGGGACAGTGTATGAGAAGTACTTC. Translating gives CASSLSGTVYEKYF. The J gene is TRBJ2-7, the V gene TRBV11-2, with 7 bases lining up with TRBD1. This CDR3 has 14 residues. In germline, CDR1 is SGHAT, CDR2 FQNNGV. The J segment lost 11 bases and the V segment lost 2 bases, leaving 12 bases of the junction unmatched.

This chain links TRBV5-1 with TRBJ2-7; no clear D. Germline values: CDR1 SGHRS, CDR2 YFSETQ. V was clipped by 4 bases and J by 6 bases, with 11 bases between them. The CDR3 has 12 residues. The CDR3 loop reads CASSALLGEQYF. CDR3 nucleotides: TGCGCCAGCAGCGCACTATTGGGCGAGCAGTACTTC.

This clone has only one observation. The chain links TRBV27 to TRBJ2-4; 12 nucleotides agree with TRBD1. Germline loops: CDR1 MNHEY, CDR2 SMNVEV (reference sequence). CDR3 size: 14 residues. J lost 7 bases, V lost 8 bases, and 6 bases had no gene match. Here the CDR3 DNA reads TGTGCCAGCGGCCCCGGGACAGGGGGCAACATTCAGTACTTC. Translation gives CASGPGTGGNIQYF.

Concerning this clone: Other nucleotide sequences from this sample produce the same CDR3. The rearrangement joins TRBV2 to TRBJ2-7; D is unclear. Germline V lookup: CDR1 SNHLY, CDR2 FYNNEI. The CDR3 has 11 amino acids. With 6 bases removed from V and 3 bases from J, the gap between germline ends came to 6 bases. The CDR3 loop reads CASSEYYEQYF. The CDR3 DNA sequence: TGTGCCAGCAGCGAATACTACGAGCAGTACTTC.

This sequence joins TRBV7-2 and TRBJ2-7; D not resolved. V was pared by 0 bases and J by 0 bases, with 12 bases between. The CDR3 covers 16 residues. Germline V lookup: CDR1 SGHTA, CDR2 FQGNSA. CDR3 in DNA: TGTGCCAGCAGCTTAGCGGCTTCGCGGAGCTCCTACGAGCAGTACTTC. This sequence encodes CASSLAASRSSYEQYF.

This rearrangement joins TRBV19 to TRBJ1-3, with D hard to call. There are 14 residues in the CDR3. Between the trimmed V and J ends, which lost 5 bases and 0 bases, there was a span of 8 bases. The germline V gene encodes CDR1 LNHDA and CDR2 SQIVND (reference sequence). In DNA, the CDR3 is TGTGCCAGTAGTGTGATACTCTCTGGAAACACCATATATTTT. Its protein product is CASSVILSGNTIYF.